This T cell receptor beta chain was documented in a study of breast tumors, draining lymph nodes, adjacent tissues. General study results and limits: Compared with lymph nodes, tumors were less diverse; compared with nontumor tissue, more.

CDR3 size: 17 residues. The trim removed 6 bases at V and 0 bases at J, leaving 14 bases unmatched. CDR1 is SGHTA, CDR2 FQGNSA, per germline. The lymph nodes were axillary draining lymph nodes from breast cancer patients. Regarding this clonotype: Its antigen is unknown.

TCRdb reanalysed the multiplex PCR reads using MiXCR and keeps one entry per CDR3 protein. This repertoire shows about 230,000 distinct CDR3 sequences, approximately 31% found once; its top ten account for around 1.5%. Sequenced: axillary lymph node tissue. The clonotype comes from a female donor with breast cancer. Some clones in this sample may be carry-over from other donors' samples. This chain connects TRBV7-2 to TRBJ2-7; TRBD1 matches at 7 bases. This CDR3 reads CASSSAPATGSSYEQYF. As DNA, the CDR3 is TGTGCCAGCAGTTCCGCCCCCGCGACAGGGAGCTCCTACGAGCAGTACTTC.